This entry is about one TCR beta chain. Its antigen is as yet unknown. Donors likely had unrecorded immune exposures despite being nominally healthy when sampled. The sample is drawn from a study of cytomegalovirus exposure and HLA in healthy donors. Findings and caveats of the study: Productive rates of about 87% or about 30% were seen for most TCR beta V segments in an earlier analysis. A cluster of highly shared sequence variants was likely a sequencing artifact.

Germline V gene lookup returns CDR1 KGHSH and CDR2 LQKENI. With 3 bases clipped from V and 4 bases from J, the junction kept 3 bases outside the gene matches. The CDR3 loop spans 14 amino acids. 13 Jbeta primers and 60 Vbeta primers were used for the PCR. Measured with immunoSEQ multiplex PCR; TCRdb has only the in-frame clones, and not every one. The sample has about 150,000 clones, about 80% seen once. The sequence was collected from a man aged 40-55 years in good health and CMV-seropositive. The sequencing sample was made of PBMCs. The chain links TRBV18 to TRBJ1-2; 9 nucleotides align to TRBD1. CDR3: CASSPGTGTYGYTF. Written as DNA, the CDR3 is TGTGCCAGCTCACCCGGGACAGGGACCTATGGCTACACCTTC.